The 18 T cell receptor beta chains below all came from one sample that was sequenced in a study of blood T cells in healthy people across ages. PCR was performed a second time for about 6 to 11 cycles using a sample-barcoded 5' primer and a J-beta primer mix. TCRdb reprocessed the 5' RACE reads with MiXCR, giving one entry per CDR3 protein. The sample includes about 1,500,000 distinct CDR3 sequences, around two fifths of them seen just once. Sequenced: blood. Every receptor here comes from a woman aged 18-29 years in good health.

This clonotype appeared a single time. The gene calls are TRBV7-2 and TRBJ1-1; no definite D call. The CDR3 is made up of 13 amino acids. The germline V and J ends were trimmed by 5 bases and 3 bases, with 10 bases remaining between them. CDR1 and CDR2 (germline): SGHTA, FQGNSA. CDR3 DNA: TGTGCCAGCAGCGCCAATCCGGACACTGAAGCTTTCTTT. This encodes CASSANPDTEAFF.

V and J are TRBV5-4 and TRBJ2-1, with D unresolved. The CDR3 is made up of 16 amino acids. V lost 4 bases to trimming and J lost 1 base, with 15 bases between them. The germline gives CDR1 SGHNT, CDR2 YYREEE (reference sequence). The CDR3 loop is CASSPTVGVSYNEQFF. The CDR3 DNA reads as TGTGCCAGCAGCCCGACGGTCGGCGTTTCCTACAATGAGCAGTTCTTC.

The rearrangement links TRBV9 to TRBJ2-3, with TRBD2 identical over 8 bases. The CDR3 length is 16 residues. Per germline, CDR1 SGDLS and CDR2 YYNGEE. V shed 3 bases and J 0 bases; nucleotides not matched to a gene: 6. The CDR3 bases are TGTGCCAGCAGCGCCCGTAGCGGGGAAAGCACAGATACGCAGTATTTT. It yields the protein CASSARSGESTDTQYF.

Comments on this clonotype: The conserved phenylalanine or tryptophan normally closing the CDR3 is absent here, so this likely arose from a read error. The chain joins TRBV20-1 to TRBJ1-1, with D uncertain. The CDR3 contains 13 residues. Germline CDR1 reads DFQATT; CDR2 reads SNEGSKA (reference sequence). V lost 5 bases and J lost 5, with 15 bases in between. Here the CDR3 reads CSAWPRSGTEAFL. For the CDR3, the DNA is TGCAGTGCTTGGCCGAGGAGTGGAACTGAAGCTTTCTTG.

V and J are TRBV6-2 or TRBV6-3 and TRBJ2-1; TRBD1 matches 9 bases. V was clipped by 2 bases and J by 7 bases; unmatched bases: 6. Germline V gene sequence: CDR1 MNHEY, CDR2 SVGEGT. The CDR3 runs 15 residues. CDR3 DNA: TGTGCCAGCAGTTACCAGACCGGGACAGGGAATGAGCAGTTCTTC. Translating gives CASSYQTGTGNEQFF.

V and J are TRBV6-1 and TRBJ2-6, with a weak D call TRBD2 (6 bases). This CDR3 has 17 amino acids. Per the germline V gene, CDR1 is MNHNS and CDR2 is SASEGT. V lost 3 bases, J lost 0 bases, and 12 bases lay in between. The CDR3 bases are TGTGCCAGCAGTGAGGAGGGCCCTGTCTCTGGGGCCAACGTCCTGACTTTC. Translating it yields CASSEEGPVSGANVLTF.

In this sample, this clonotype turned up a few times. The rearrangement joins TRBV14 to TRBJ2-6; possible D gene TRBD2, 6 bases. V gave up 1 base and J gave up 2 bases, with 9 bases separating them. The germline V gene encodes CDR1 SGHDN and CDR2 FVKESK. The CDR3 contains 16 residues. The CDR3 loop is CASSQVRGTGANVLTF. The CDR3 DNA follows: TGTGCCAGCAGCCAAGTTCGGGGGACTGGGGCCAACGTCCTGACTTTC.

V is TRBV10-3 and J is TRBJ2-5; 7 nucleotides agree with TRBD2. The J call is in doubt because the DNA end fits TRBJ2-7 better. CDR3 length: 14 amino acids. Germline CDR1 and CDR2: ENHRY and SYGVKD. CDR3 in amino acids: CAISEYGGSGEQYF. For the CDR3, the DNA is TGTGCCATCAGTGAGTACGGGGGGTCCGGCGAGCAGTACTTC.

The CDR3 sequence is CASSDDGLNTEAFF. CDR3 bases: TGTGCCAGCAGTGATGACGGTTTGAACACTGAAGCTTTCTTT. The V and J genes are TRBV6-4 and TRBJ1-1; no clear D gene. This CDR3 contains 14 residues. Trimming removed 3 bases from V and 0 bases from J, with 8 bases in between. Germline-derived CDR1 and CDR2 are MRHNA and SNTAGT.

This clonotype was detected a few times. The CDR3 sequence is CASSPGTSGLNQYF. CDR3 DNA sequence: TGTGCCAGCAGCCCCGGGACTAGCGGGTTAAACCAGTACTTC. The J gene is TRBJ2-7, the V gene TRBV14; 12 nucleotides line up with TRBD2. Germline lookup yields CDR1 SGHDN and CDR2 FVKESK. The CDR3 extends over 14 amino acids. V gave up 4 bases and J gave up 10 bases; unmatched junction bases: 8. Full variable domain (remainder filled in from reference TRBV14 and TRBJ2-7): EAGVTQFPSHSVIEKGQTVTLRCDPISGHDNLYWYRRVMGKEIKFLLHFVKESKQDESGMPNNRFLAERTGGTYSTLKVQPAELEDSGVYFCASSPGTSGLNQYFGPGTRLTVT.

This clonotype was counted many times. This rearrangement joins TRBV29-1 to TRBJ2-7, with D uncertain. The V end lost 6 bases, the J end lost 0 bases, and 15 bases lay between the germline ends. CDR1 is SQVTM, CDR2 ANQGSEA, per germline. The CDR3 has 14 amino acids. CDR3 bases: TGCAGCGTACTCACGGAAAGGAGCTCCTACGAGCAGTACTTC. Its protein product is CSVLTERSSYEQYF.

The chain employs TRBV7-9 and TRBJ2-7, with D perhaps matching TRBD1 or TRBD2 (6 bases each). The CDR3 length is 15 residues. Germline lookup yields CDR1 SEHNR and CDR2 FQNEAQ (reference sequence). Trimming stripped 1 base from V and 2 bases from J, with 12 bases between. The CDR3 nucleotides read TGTGCCAGCAGCTTAGAAGGGGGGAAAGCCTACGAGCAGTACTTC. Its protein is CASSLEGGKAYEQYF.

The V call is TRBV20-1, the J call TRBJ2-1; 13 bases line up with TRBD2. Germline CDR1 is DFQATT and CDR2 is SNEGSKA (reference sequence). The CDR3 runs 16 residues. Trimming cost V 1 base and J 6 bases; bases outside gene matches: 6. The CDR3: CSARGRTSGRPNEQFF. The CDR3 DNA is TGCAGTGCTAGAGGCCGGACTAGCGGGAGACCCAATGAGCAGTTCTTC.

V usage is TRBV6-5 and J usage is TRBJ2-1; possibly TRBD2 for D (6 bases). This CDR3 contains 16 residues. V shed 3 bases and J shed 4 bases, with 16 bases lying between them. Per germline, CDR1 MNHEY and CDR2 SVGAGI. The CDR3 loop reads CASSYSSSGLYNEQFF. CDR3 in DNA: TGTGCCAGCAGTTATTCCTCGAGCGGGCTATACAATGAGCAGTTCTTC.

There are a few counts of this clonotype. The chain is built from TRBV4-1 and TRBJ2-1, with 7 bases matching TRBD2. The V and J ends lost 4 bases and 2 bases, in that order; junction bases with no gene match: 8. The CDR3 runs to 16 residues. The germline V gene encodes CDR1 MGHRA and CDR2 YSYEKL. The CDR3 reads CASSPGGVATYNEQFF. CDR3 nucleotides: TGCGCCAGCAGCCCTGGGGGGGTGGCAACCTACAATGAGCAGTTCTTC.

As to this clonotype: Mismatch with germline at one junction end may stem from a read error. The chain combines TRBV9 with TRBJ2-5, with a tentative D call TRBD1 (5 bases). CDR1 SGDLS and CDR2 YYNGEE come from the germline V gene. This CDR3 is built from 16 residues. This chain's CDR3 is CTSSVGASRYQETQYF. The CDR3, as DNA: TGTACCAGCAGCGTTGGGGCTAGTAGATACCAAGAGACCCAGTACTTC. The whole variable domain, remainder taken from reference TRBV9 and TRBJ2-5, is DSGVTQTPKHLITATGQRVTLRCSPRSGDLSVYWYQQSLDQGLQFLIQYYNGEERAKGNILERFSAQQFPDLHSELNLSSLELGDSALYFCTSSVGASRYQETQYFGPGTRLLVL.

This clonotype was seen a few times. The chain uses TRBV5-5 and TRBJ2-5; D gene unclear. Near its end, the DNA agrees better with TRBJ2-7, so the J call may be wrong. Germline V gene sequence: CDR1 SGHKS, CDR2 YYEKEE (reference sequence). The length of the CDR3 is 15 residues. CDR3 in amino acids: CASSFDQGSDHEQYF. As DNA, the CDR3 is TGTGCCAGCAGCTTCGATCAAGGGTCGGACCACGAGCAGTACTTC.

This clonotype was counted many times. J is TRBJ2-7 and V is TRBV30; 7 bases are a match to TRBD1. The CDR3 has 11 residues. V was pared by 4 bases and J by 3 bases, with 0 bases of the junction left unmatched. Germline V gene data show CDR1 as GTSNPN and CDR2 as SVGIG (reference sequence). Here the CDR3 reads CAWTGGYEQYF. The DNA of the CDR3 is TGTGCCTGGACAGGGGGCTACGAGCAGTACTTC.